Following are 2 T cell receptor beta chains from one sample sequenced in a study of cytomegalovirus exposure and HLA in healthy donors. Clones were sequenced by immunoSEQ multiplex PCR, and TCRdb holds only the in-frame ones, with some missing. Among approximately 270,000 clones, roughly 85% were seen once, and the ten largest hold roughly 1%. The sequenced material came from PBMCs. Every receptor here comes from a woman between 18 and 30 years old in good health and CMV-seronegative.

The DNA for the CDR3 is TGCGCCAGCAGCCAAGATCAGACGGAGTACTACGAGCAGTACTTC. Residues: CASSQDQTEYYEQYF. This chain joins TRBV4-1 and TRBJ2-7, with no clear D. The germline V gene encodes CDR1 MGHRA and CDR2 YSYEKL. The CDR3 runs to 15 residues. V lost 0 bases to trimming and J lost 3 bases, with 12 bases between them.

V gene TRBV30 combines with J gene TRBJ2-7; tentative D call: TRBD2 (5 bases). The CDR3 totals 16 residues. The V gene lost 4 bases and the J gene lost 0 bases, with 19 bases spanning the gap. Germline CDR1 and CDR2: GTSNPN and SVGIG (reference sequence). Here the CDR3 reads CAWMGWRGLTSYEQYF. The CDR3 bases are TGTGCCTGGATGGGTTGGAGAGGGCTCACCTCCTACGAGCAGTACTTC.